This TCR beta chain was recovered during a study of T cell changes during pregnancy in multiple sclerosis. Only a few counts were recorded for this clone. Germline CDR1 reads SGHRS; CDR2 reads YFSETQ. The CDR3 is 15 residues long. Trimming cost V 3 bases and J 6 bases; bases outside gene matches: 5. The table came from immunoSEQ multiplex PCR; TCRdb's copy has only in-frame clones and leaves some out. The data contain some 30,000 clones, about 88% of them singletons. The sequence derives from a female donor with multiple sclerosis, enrolled in a pregnancy study. This material consisted of CD8+ T cells from peripheral blood mononuclear cells, taken in the second trimester of pregnancy. This rearrangement joins TRBV5-1 to TRBJ2-1; 11 positions agree with TRBD1. The CDR3 DNA reads TGCGCCAGCAGCTGGGGACAGGGGGAGGTCAATGAGCAGTTCTTC. Translation: CASSWGQGEVNEQFF. Together with reference TRBV5-1 and TRBJ2-1, the CDR3 gives the full variable domain: KAGVTQTPRYLIKTRGQQVTLSCSPISGHRSVSWYQQTPGQGLQFLFEYFSETQRNKGNFPGRFSGRQFSNSRSEMNVSTLELGDSALYLCASSWGQGEVNEQFFGPGTRLTVL.